The text below deals with one T cell receptor beta chain. Its antigen is currently unknown. The sample is drawn from a study of shared clonotypes between healthy human individuals. Overall study: CD4 naive and CD4 memory each took three plates per donor, while CD8 naive took two and CD8 memory one. The study, taken as a whole, reports: Sorted-subset sequencing was shown by rarefaction to be incomplete despite large depth.

Naive CD8 isolation took CD45RO-negative cells positively selected for CCR7 and excluded terminally differentiated effector memory CD45RA+ cells. Only Caucasian adults living in Nashville, Tennessee made up the donor group. Deep was the level at which the assay was run. The method was immunoSEQ multiplex PCR; TCRdb's version includes in-frame clones alone and lacks a portion of them. The table has about 2 million clones, 85% to 95% seen once; the top ten hold less than 1.5%. V was shortened by 1 base and J by 1 base, with 8 bases between the two germline ends. This CDR3 comprises 15 residues. CDR1 is SGHNT and CDR2 is YENEEA in the germline V gene.

This receptor was obtained from a man aged 18 to 30 in good health. The rearrangement joins TRBV11-3 to TRBJ2-1, with D possibly matching TRBD1 (6 bases). The sample taken for sequencing was naive CD8+ T cells sorted from blood. The CDR3 DNA sequence: TGTGCCAGCAGCTTAGGGCAGGGGTCCTACAATGAGCAGTTCTTC. Translated: CASSLGQGSYNEQFF.